These 20 T cell receptor beta chains were all obtained from the same sample, sequenced in a study of cytomegalovirus exposure and HLA in healthy donors. In the PCR, 60 Vbeta and 13 Jbeta primers were used. Clones were read by immunoSEQ multiplex PCR, and TCRdb kept only the in-frame ones, dropping some. The sample records around 130,000 clones, roughly 82% being singletons. The sample taken for sequencing was PBMCs. These receptors were taken from a boy under 18 in good health and CMV-seronegative.

This CDR3 is CASRGRGYGYTF. The CDR3 DNA is TGTGCCAGTAGAGGTCGGGGGTATGGCTACACCTTC. The rearrangement links TRBV19 to TRBJ1-2, with D perhaps matching TRBD1 (5 bases). This CDR3 has 12 residues. With 6 bases removed from V and 5 bases from J, the gap between germline ends came to 10 bases. Germline V gene lookup returns CDR1 LNHDA and CDR2 SQIVND (reference sequence).

The chain carries TRBV7-9 and TRBJ2-1; the match to TRBD2 covers 7 bases. CDR3 size: 15 residues. Losses at the gene ends were 1 base for V and 8 bases for J; bases not matched to a gene: 8. Germline assignment: CDR1 SEHNR and CDR2 FQNEAQ (reference sequence). The CDR3: CASSLVPEGGDEQFF. CDR3 bases: TGTGCCAGCAGCTTAGTCCCGGAGGGAGGGGATGAGCAGTTCTTC.

The chain combines TRBV4-1 with TRBJ2-7; perhaps TRBD1 as D (5 bases). This CDR3 contains 15 residues. The V gene lost 1 base and the J gene lost 6 bases, with 16 bases spanning the gap. Germline assignment: CDR1 MGHRA and CDR2 YSYEKL. The chain's CDR3 is CASSQGQGPVREQYF. DNA of the CDR3: TGCGCCAGCAGCCAAGGCCAGGGCCCAGTTCGCGAGCAGTACTTC.

This chain uses TRBV6-1 with TRBJ2-3; 12 bases agree with TRBD2. CDR1 and CDR2 (germline): MNHNS, SASEGT. J lost 5 bases, V lost 10 bases, and 7 bases had no gene match. The CDR3 extends over 14 amino acids. CDR3 nucleotide sequence: TGTGCCACCGTCCCGGGACTAGCGGGAGATACGCAGTATTTT. Translated, it gives CATVPGLAGDTQYF.

This chain connects TRBV6-5 to TRBJ2-5; 8 nucleotides match TRBD2. CDR1 is MNHEY, CDR2 SVGAGI, per germline. Losses at the gene ends were 3 bases for V and 2 bases for J; bases not matched to a gene: 5. The CDR3 length is 15 residues. CDR3 coding DNA: TGTGCCAGCAGTTATCTAGCGGGCCCACAAGAGACCCAGTACTTC. Its translation: CASSYLAGPQETQYF.

The chain couples TRBV27 to TRBJ2-7; 9 bases are a match to TRBD2. In germline, CDR1 is MNHEY, CDR2 SMNVEV (reference sequence). This CDR3 region has 15 residues. The V and J ends lost 0 bases and 2 bases, in that order; junction bases with no gene match: 2. CDR3 sequence (DNA): TGTGCCAGCAGTTTATCGGCTAGCGGGACCTACGAGCAGTACTTC. Its protein is CASSLSASGTYEQYF.

This clone was observed once. The chain is built from TRBV14 and TRBJ1-2; 9 bases match TRBD1. The germline V gene has CDR1 SGHDN and CDR2 FVKESK. Germline trimming cut 8 bases from V and 4 bases from J; bases unmatched to any gene: 14. The CDR3 loop spans 16 amino acids. The CDR3, as DNA: TGTGCCAGCCAAACCCGGGACAGGGCCGCGGCCTATGGCTACACCTTC. Residues: CASQTRDRAAAYGYTF.

This sequence joins TRBV27 and TRBJ2-7; 8 nucleotides match TRBD2. J lost 3 bases, V lost 2 bases, and 6 bases had no gene match. This CDR3 spans 15 amino acids. CDR1 is MNHEY and CDR2 is SMNVEV in the germline V gene (reference sequence). The CDR3 protein is CASSLRSGGFYEQYF. The CDR3 region has the DNA TGTGCCAGCAGTTTAAGGTCGGGAGGGTTCTACGAGCAGTACTTC.

The table lists this clone with a count of one. The chain recombines TRBV27 with TRBJ2-3, with D possibly TRBD1 on 5 matching bases. The V gene's germline CDR1 is MNHEY and CDR2 SMNVEV (reference sequence). Trimming stripped 3 bases from V and 0 bases from J, with 13 bases between. The CDR3 is 16 amino acids. For the CDR3, the DNA is TGTGCCAGCAGTTTCTACACCAGGGCCAGCACAGATACGCAGTATTTT. It translates to CASSFYTRASTDTQYF.

The rearrangement links TRBV7-2 to TRBJ2-5; D is unclear. The CDR3 is 11 amino acids. Germline V gene data show CDR1 as SGHTA and CDR2 as FQGNSA. The V and J ends lost 5 bases and 6 bases respectively, with 7 bases between them. Here the CDR3 DNA reads TGTGCCAGCAGCCTTTCCCAGACCCAGTACTTC. This encodes CASSLSQTQYF.

This chain connects TRBV6-5 to TRBJ2-7, with 9 positions matching TRBD1. J was trimmed by 3 bases and V by 6 bases; bases with no gene match: 6. Germline CDR1 MNHEY, CDR2 SVGAGI. The CDR3 is 14 amino acids. CDR3 in amino acids: CASRSDRGIYEQYF. The CDR3 DNA reads TGTGCCAGCAGATCTGACAGGGGGATCTACGAGCAGTACTTC.

About this clone itself: Other nucleotide sequences from this sample produce the same CDR3. V and J are TRBV6-1 and TRBJ2-3, with TRBD1 identical over 7 bases. Germline CDR1 and CDR2: MNHNS and SASEGT. The CDR3 extends over 13 amino acids. V lost 2 bases and J lost 4; bases outside the gene matches: 0. The CDR3, as DNA: TGTGCCAGCAGTGAACAGGGGGCAGATACGCAGTATTTT. This codes for CASSEQGADTQYF.

The chain carries TRBV30 and TRBJ2-1; no clear D. This CDR3 has 15 amino acids. V was pared by 3 bases and J by 7 bases, with 19 bases between. Germline V CDR1 and CDR2: GTSNPN, SVGIG (reference sequence). In DNA form, the CDR3 reads TGTGCCTGGAGGAACTATATAAACAATGCGAATGAGCAGTTCTTC. This gives the protein CAWRNYINNANEQFF.

This clone was seen once. The rearrangement uses TRBV19 and TRBJ1-2; D is unclear. Trimming removed 2 bases from V and 4 bases from J, with 8 bases in between. CDR3 length: 13 amino acids. CDR1 and CDR2 from the germline V gene are LNHDA and SQIVND (reference sequence). The CDR3 nucleotides are TGTGCCAGTAGTATATTGGCCAGCTATGGCTACACCTTC. This translates into CASSILASYGYTF.

This sequence joins TRBV11-1 and TRBJ2-3; the D gene is possibly TRBD2 (6 bases). With 6 bases removed from V and 8 bases from J, the gap between germline ends came to 9 bases. From germline, CDR1 is SGHAT and CDR2 FQDESV (reference sequence). The CDR3 has 11 amino acids. The CDR3 sequence: CASSLGGTQYF. The DNA for the CDR3 is TGTGCCAGCAGTCTGGGGGGTACGCAGTATTTT.

The V and J genes are TRBV21-1 and TRBJ2-5; TRBD1 is the table's D call, not checked against the DNA. TRBV21-1 is a known pseudogene. There are 17 residues in the CDR3. This chain's CDR3 is CASSPRDRGRTGETQYF. CDR3 coding DNA: TGTGCCAGCAGCCCACGGGACAGGGGCCGGACAGGGGAGACCCAGTACTTC.

CDR3 sequence: CASSLGQGYSENTEAFF. The CDR3 coding sequence is TGCGCCAGCAGCCTGGGACAGGGGTACAGTGAAAACACTGAAGCTTTCTTT. This chain connects TRBV5-1 to TRBJ1-1, with 10 positions matching TRBD1. The germline V gene encodes CDR1 SGHRS and CDR2 YFSETQ. V lost 4 bases to trimming and J lost 2 bases; unmatched junction nucleotides: 11. CDR3 length: 17 residues.

This clone was detected once. CDR3 loop: CASSLAPSGSTGELFF. CDR3 in DNA: TGTGCCAGCAGCTTAGCCCCTAGCGGGAGTACCGGGGAGCTGTTTTTT. The chain employs TRBV7-6 and TRBJ2-2, with 10 bases identical to TRBD2. The V and J ends lost 0 bases and 5 bases, in that order; junction bases with no gene match: 3. This CDR3 is built from 16 residues. From germline, CDR1 is SGHVS and CDR2 FNYEAQ.

The chain carries TRBV18 and TRBJ2-2, with D tentatively TRBD2 (6 bases). This CDR3 is built from 16 residues. CDR1 and CDR2 (germline): KGHSH, LQKENI. V was clipped by 3 bases and J by 0 bases, with 11 bases between them. The CDR3 DNA reads TGTGCCAGCTCACCCCCCAGCGGGTCGAACACCGGGGAGCTGTTTTTT. This codes for CASSPPSGSNTGELFF.

This clone was seen just once. The V call is TRBV10-3, the J call TRBJ2-3; D is uncertain. Germline V gene sequence: CDR1 ENHRY, CDR2 SYGVKD. The V gene lost 10 bases and the J gene lost 2 bases, with 13 bases spanning the gap. The CDR3 contains 13 residues. The DNA of the CDR3 is TGTGCCACTTCAGTGGCGGACACAGATACGCAGTATTTT. Amino acid sequence: CATSVADTDTQYF.